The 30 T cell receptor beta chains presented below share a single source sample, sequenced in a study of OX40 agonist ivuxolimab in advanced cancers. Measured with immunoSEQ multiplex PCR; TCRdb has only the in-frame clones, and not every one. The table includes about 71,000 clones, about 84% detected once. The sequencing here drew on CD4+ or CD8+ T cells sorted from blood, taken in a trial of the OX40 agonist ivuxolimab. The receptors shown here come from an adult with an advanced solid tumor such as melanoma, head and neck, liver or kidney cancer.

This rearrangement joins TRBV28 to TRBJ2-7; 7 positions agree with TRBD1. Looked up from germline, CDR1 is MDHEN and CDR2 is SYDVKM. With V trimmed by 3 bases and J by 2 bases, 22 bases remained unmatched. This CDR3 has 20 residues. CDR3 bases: TGTGCCAGCAGTTTTTTGCTTAGGGGCCGGCCGGGACAGCTGGCCTACGAGCAGTACTTC. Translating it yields CASSFLLRGRPGQLAYEQYF.

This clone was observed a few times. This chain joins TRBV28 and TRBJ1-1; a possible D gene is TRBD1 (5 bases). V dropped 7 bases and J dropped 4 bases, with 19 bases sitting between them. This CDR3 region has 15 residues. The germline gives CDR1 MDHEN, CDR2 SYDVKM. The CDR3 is CASTSLGVGGTEAFF. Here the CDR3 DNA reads TGTGCCAGCACCTCCCTGGGGGTGGGAGGCACTGAAGCTTTCTTT.

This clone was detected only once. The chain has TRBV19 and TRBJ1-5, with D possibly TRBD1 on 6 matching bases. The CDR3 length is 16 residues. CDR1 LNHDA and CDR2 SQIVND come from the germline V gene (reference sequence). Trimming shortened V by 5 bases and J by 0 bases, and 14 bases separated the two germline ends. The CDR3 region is CASSRTDGYSNQPQHF. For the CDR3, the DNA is TGTGCCAGTAGTCGGACAGATGGGTATAGCAATCAGCCCCAGCATTTT.

The CDR3 bases are TGCAGTGCTACCGTTAACACTGAAGCTTTCTTT. Its translation: CSATVNTEAFF. The J gene is TRBJ1-1, the V gene TRBV20-1, with D unresolved. Trimming shortened V by 4 bases and J by 2 bases, and 5 bases separated the two germline ends. The CDR3 spans 11 residues. CDR1 is DFQATT, CDR2 SNEGSKA, per germline (reference sequence).

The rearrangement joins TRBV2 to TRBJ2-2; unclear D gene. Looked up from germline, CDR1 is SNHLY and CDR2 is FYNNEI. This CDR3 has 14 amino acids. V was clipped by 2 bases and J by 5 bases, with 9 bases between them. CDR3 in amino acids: CASSEWGGTGELFF. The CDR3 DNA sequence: TGTGCCAGCAGTGAATGGGGTGGGACCGGGGAGCTGTTTTTT.

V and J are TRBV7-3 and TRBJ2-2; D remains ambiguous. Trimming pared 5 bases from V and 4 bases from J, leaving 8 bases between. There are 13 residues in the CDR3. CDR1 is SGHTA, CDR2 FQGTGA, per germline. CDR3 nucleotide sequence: TGTGCCAGCAGCCCAAAAGTCACCGGGGAGCTGTTTTTT. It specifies CASSPKVTGELFF.

The CDR3 region is CASSPGTSGTYEQYF. The CDR3 DNA sequence: TGTGCCAGCAGTCCTGGGACTAGCGGGACCTACGAGCAGTACTTC. The rearrangement uses TRBV27 and TRBJ2-7, with 13 bases that match TRBD2. V dropped 5 bases and J dropped 2; count of bases not matched to a gene: 3. Germline CDR1 is MNHEY and CDR2 is SMNVEV (reference sequence). This CDR3 region has 15 residues.

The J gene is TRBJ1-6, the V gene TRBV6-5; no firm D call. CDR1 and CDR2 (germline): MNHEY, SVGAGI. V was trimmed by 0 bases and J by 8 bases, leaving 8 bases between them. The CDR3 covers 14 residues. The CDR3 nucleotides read TGTGCCAGCAGTTACTCCTCGACCGATTCACCCCTCCACTTT. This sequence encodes CASSYSSTDSPLHF.

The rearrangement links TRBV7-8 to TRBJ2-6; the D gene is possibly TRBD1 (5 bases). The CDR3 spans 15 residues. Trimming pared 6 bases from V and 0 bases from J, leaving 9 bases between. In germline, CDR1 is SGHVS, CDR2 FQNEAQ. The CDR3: CASRLRVSGANVLTF. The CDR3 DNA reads TGTGCCAGCAGACTCAGGGTCTCTGGGGCCAACGTCCTGACTTTC.

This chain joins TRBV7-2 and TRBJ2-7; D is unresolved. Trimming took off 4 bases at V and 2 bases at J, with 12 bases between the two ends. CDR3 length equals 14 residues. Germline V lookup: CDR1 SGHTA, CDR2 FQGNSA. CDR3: CASSYSLPAYEQYV. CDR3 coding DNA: TGTGCCAGCAGCTACAGTTTACCGGCCTACGAGCAGTACGTC.

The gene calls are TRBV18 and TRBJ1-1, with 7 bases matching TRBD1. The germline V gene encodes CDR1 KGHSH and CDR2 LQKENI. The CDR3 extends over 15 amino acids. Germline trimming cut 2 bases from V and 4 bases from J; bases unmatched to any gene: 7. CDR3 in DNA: TGTGCCAGCTCACCATCGACAGGGATGAGCACTGAAGCTTTCTTT. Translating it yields CASSPSTGMSTEAFF. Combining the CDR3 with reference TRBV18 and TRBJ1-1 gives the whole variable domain NAGVMQNPRHLVRRRGQEARLRCSPMKGHSHVYWYRQLPEEGLKFMVYLQKENIIDESGMPKERFSAEFPKEGPSILRIQQVVRGDSAAYFCASSPSTGMSTEAFFGQGTRLTVV.

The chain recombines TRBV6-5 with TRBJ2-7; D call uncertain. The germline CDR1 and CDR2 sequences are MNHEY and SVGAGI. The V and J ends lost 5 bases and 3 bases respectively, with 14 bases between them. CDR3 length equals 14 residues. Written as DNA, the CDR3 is TGTGCCAGCAGTCAAAGTAGGACGAACTACGAGCAGTACTTC. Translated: CASSQSRTNYEQYF.

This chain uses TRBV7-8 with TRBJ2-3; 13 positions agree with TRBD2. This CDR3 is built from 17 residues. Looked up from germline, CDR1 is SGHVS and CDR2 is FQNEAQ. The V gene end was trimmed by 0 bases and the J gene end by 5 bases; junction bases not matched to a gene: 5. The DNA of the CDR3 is TGTGCCAGCAGCTTAGCCACTAGCGGGAGGGCCCTAGATACGCAGTATTTT. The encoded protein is CASSLATSGRALDTQYF.

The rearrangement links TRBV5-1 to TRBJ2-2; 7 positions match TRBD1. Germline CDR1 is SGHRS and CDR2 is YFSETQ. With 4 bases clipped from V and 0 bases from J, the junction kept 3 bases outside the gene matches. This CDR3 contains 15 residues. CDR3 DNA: TGCGCCAGCAGCAGACAGGGAACGAACACCGGGGAGCTGTTTTTT. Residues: CASSRQGTNTGELFF.

CDR3 nucleotides: TGTGCCAGCAGCTTTCGCAGGGGGAATGGCTACACCTTC. It encodes CASSFRRGNGYTF. The chain uses TRBV5-8 and TRBJ1-2, with 7 bases identical to TRBD1. Germline V gene lookup returns CDR1 SGHTS and CDR2 YDEGEE. The CDR3 runs 13 residues. V was pared by 2 bases and J by 6 bases, with 4 bases of the junction left unmatched.

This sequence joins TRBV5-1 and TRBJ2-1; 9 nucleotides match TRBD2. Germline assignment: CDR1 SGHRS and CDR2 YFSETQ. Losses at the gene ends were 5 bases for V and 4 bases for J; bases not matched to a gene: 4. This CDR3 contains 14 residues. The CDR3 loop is CASRLAGTYNEQFF. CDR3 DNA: TGCGCCAGCAGACTAGCGGGCACATACAATGAGCAGTTCTTC.

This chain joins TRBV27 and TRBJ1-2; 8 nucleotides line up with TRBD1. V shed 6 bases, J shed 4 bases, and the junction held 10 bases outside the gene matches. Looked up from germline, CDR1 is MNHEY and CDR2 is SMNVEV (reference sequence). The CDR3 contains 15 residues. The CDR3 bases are TGTGCCAGCAGCGACGAACCCGGGACAGGCTATGGCTACACCTTC. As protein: CASSDEPGTGYGYTF.

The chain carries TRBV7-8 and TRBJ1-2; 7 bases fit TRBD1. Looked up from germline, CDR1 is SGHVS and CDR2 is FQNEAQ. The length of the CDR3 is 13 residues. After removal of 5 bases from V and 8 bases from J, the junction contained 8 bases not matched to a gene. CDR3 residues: CASSPQTGFGYTF. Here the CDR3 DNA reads TGTGCCAGCAGCCCACAGACAGGGTTCGGCTACACCTTC.

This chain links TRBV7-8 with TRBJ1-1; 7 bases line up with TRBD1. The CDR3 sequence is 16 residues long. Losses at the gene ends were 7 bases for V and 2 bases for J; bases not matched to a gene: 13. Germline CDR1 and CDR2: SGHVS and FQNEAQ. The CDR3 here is CASTLTRQGVNTEAFF. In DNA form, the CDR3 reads TGTGCCAGCACCCTTACCAGACAGGGTGTCAACACTGAAGCTTTCTTT. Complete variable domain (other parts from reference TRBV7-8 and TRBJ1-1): GAGVSQSPRYKVAKRGQDVALRCDPISGHVSLFWYQQALGQGPEFLTYFQNEAQLDKSGLPSDRFFAERPEGSVSTLKIQRTQQEDSAVYLCASTLTRQGVNTEAFFGQGTRLTVV.

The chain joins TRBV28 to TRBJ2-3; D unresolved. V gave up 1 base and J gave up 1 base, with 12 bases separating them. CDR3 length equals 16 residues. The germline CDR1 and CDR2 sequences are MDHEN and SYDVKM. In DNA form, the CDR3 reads TGTGCCAGCAGTTTATACGTCCAAATCCGCACAGATACGCAGTATTTT. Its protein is CASSLYVQIRTDTQYF. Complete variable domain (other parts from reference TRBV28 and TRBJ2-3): DVKVTQSSRYLVKRTGEKVFLECVQDMDHENMFWYRQDPGLGLRLIYFSYDVKMKEKGDIPEGYSVSREKKERFSLILESASTNQTSMYLCASSLYVQIRTDTQYFGPGTRLTVL.

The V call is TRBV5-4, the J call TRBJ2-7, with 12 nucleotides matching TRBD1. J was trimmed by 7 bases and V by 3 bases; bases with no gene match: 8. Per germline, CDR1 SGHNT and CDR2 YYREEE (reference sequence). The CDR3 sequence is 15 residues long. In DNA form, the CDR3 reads TGTGCCAGCAGCTGGGACAGGGGGCGCCCCTGGGAGCAGTACTTC. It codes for CASSWDRGRPWEQYF.

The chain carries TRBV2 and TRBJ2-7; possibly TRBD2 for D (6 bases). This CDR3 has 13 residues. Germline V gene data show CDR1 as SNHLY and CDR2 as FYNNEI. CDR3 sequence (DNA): TGTGCCAGCAGCGAAGGGACTGAGTACGAGCAGTACGTC. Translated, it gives CASSEGTEYEQYV.

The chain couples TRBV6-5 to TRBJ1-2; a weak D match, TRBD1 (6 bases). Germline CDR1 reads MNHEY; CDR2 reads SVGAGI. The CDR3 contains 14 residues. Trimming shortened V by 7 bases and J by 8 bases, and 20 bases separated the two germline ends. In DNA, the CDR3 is TGTGCCAGCACTTTCAGGGGCCCGGGAAGCGGCTACACCTTC. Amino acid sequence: CASTFRGPGSGYTF.

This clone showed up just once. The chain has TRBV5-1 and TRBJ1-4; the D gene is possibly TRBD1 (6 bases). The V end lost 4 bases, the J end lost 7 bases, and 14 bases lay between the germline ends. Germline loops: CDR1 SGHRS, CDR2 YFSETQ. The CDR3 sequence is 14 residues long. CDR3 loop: CASSPSGDREKLFF. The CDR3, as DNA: TGCGCCAGCAGCCCCTCAGGGGATCGTGAAAAACTGTTTTTT. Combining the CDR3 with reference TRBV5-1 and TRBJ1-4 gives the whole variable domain KAGVTQTPRYLIKTRGQQVTLSCSPISGHRSVSWYQQTPGQGLQFLFEYFSETQRNKGNFPGRFSGRQFSNSRSEMNVSTLELGDSALYLCASSPSGDREKLFFGSGTQLSVL.

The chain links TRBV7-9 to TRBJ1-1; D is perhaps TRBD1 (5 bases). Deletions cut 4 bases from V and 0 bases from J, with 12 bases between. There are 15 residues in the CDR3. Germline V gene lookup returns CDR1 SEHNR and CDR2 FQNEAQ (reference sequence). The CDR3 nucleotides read TGTGCCAGCAGCTCGGGACGGACGGTGAACACTGAAGCTTTCTTT. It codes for CASSSGRTVNTEAFF. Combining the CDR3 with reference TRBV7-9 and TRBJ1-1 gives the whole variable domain DTGVSQNPRHKITKRGQNVTFRCDPISEHNRLYWYRQTLGQGPEFLTYFQNEAQLEKSRLLSDRFSAERPKGSFSTLEIQRTEQGDSAMYLCASSSGRTVNTEAFFGQGTRLTVV.

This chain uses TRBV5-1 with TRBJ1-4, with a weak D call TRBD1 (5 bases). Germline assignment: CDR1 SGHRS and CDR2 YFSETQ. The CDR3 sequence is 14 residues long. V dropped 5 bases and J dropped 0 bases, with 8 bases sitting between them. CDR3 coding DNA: TGCGCCAGCAGAAGGGGAGCAACTAATGAAAAACTGTTTTTT. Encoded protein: CASRRGATNEKLFF.

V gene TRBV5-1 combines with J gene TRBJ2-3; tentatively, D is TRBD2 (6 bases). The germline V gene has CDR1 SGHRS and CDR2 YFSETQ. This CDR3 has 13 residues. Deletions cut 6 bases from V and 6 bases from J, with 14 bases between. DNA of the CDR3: TGCGCCAGCACGCCCGGGACTTCGGATACGCAGTATTTT. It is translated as CASTPGTSDTQYF. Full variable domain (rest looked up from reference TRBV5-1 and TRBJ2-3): KAGVTQTPRYLIKTRGQQVTLSCSPISGHRSVSWYQQTPGQGLQFLFEYFSETQRNKGNFPGRFSGRQFSNSRSEMNVSTLELGDSALYLCASTPGTSDTQYFGPGTRLTVL.

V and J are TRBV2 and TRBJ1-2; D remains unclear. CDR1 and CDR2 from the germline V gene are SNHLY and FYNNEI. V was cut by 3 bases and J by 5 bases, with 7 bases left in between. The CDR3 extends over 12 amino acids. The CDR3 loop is CASSDQFYGYTF. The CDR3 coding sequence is TGTGCCAGCAGTGACCAGTTTTATGGCTACACCTTC.

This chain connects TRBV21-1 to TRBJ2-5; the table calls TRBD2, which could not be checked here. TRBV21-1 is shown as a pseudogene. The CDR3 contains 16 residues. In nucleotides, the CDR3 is TGTGCCAGCGGGAAAGGCAGTTCGACTAGCGAAGAGACCCAGTACTTC. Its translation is CASGKGSSTSEETQYF.

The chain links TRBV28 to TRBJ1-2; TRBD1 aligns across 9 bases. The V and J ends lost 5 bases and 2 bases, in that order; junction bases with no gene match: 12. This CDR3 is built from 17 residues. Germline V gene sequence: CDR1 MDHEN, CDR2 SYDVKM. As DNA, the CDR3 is TGTGCCAGCAGTCCTCTTGGGACAGGGTTTAAGAACTATGGCTACACCTTC. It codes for CASSPLGTGFKNYGYTF.